These 20 T cell receptor beta chains came from one sample sequenced in a study of blood T cell repertoires in COVID-19. Sequenced by immunoSEQ multiplex PCR; TCRdb stores in-frame clones only, minus some. The table lists around 230,000 clones, approximately 90% of them singletons. The sample comprised PBMCs or T cells enriched from blood (not recorded which). These receptor sequences come from a woman younger than 45 who had recovered from COVID-19.

The chain is built from TRBV18 and TRBJ2-2; tentative D call: TRBD2 (6 bases). CDR1 is KGHSH and CDR2 is LQKENI in the germline V gene. This CDR3 region has 13 residues. Trimming stripped 3 bases from V and 5 bases from J, with 7 bases between. CDR3 sequence reads: CASSPAGTGELFF. CDR3 nucleotides: TGTGCCAGCTCACCGGCGGGAACCGGGGAGCTGTTTTTT.

This chain joins TRBV6-5 and TRBJ1-2, with TRBD1 matching 9 bases. V dropped 4 bases and J dropped 2; count of bases not matched to a gene: 2. This CDR3 comprises 14 residues. In germline, CDR1 is MNHEY, CDR2 SVGAGI. The CDR3 nucleotides are TGTGCCAGCAGTTCCGGGACAGGGAACTATGGCTACACCTTC. As protein: CASSSGTGNYGYTF.

The chain uses TRBV6-5 and TRBJ1-2, with a tentative D call TRBD1 (5 bases). Germline loops: CDR1 MNHEY, CDR2 SVGAGI. V lost 2 bases and J 4 bases, leaving 8 bases between the germline ends. CDR3 length: 13 amino acids. The DNA for the CDR3 is TGTGCCAGCAGTTACCAGGGTCCCTATGGCTACACCTTC. It is translated as CASSYQGPYGYTF.

This clone is a singleton in its sample. This rearrangement joins TRBV11-2 to TRBJ1-5; 8 nucleotides agree with TRBD1. Trimming removed 6 bases from V and 8 bases from J; junction bases left unmatched: 12. From germline, CDR1 is SGHAT and CDR2 FQNNGV. The CDR3 covers 15 residues. The CDR3 DNA reads TGTGCCAGCAGTTACGGGACAGGCTTCGAGGAGCCCCAGCATTTT. This gives the protein CASSYGTGFEEPQHF.

The rearrangement joins TRBV19 to TRBJ2-2, with D perhaps matching TRBD1 (5 bases). Germline V gene data show CDR1 as LNHDA and CDR2 as SQIVND (reference sequence). The CDR3 extends over 17 amino acids. V was pared by 7 bases and J by 5 bases, with 23 bases between. In DNA, the CDR3 is TGTGCCAGTATCAGTAGACAGTTTGGGATGAGGACCGGGGAGCTGTTTTTT. It translates to CASISRQFGMRTGELFF.

V and J are TRBV6-5 and TRBJ2-1; 7 bases are a match to TRBD2. CDR1 MNHEY and CDR2 SVGAGI come from the germline V gene. V lost 7 bases, J lost 0 bases, and 6 bases stayed unmatched. This CDR3 is 15 amino acids long. CDR3 loop: CASTSGVHSYNEQFF. DNA of the CDR3: TGTGCCAGCACCAGCGGGGTCCACTCCTACAATGAGCAGTTCTTC.

The genes are TRBV12-5 and TRBJ2-1; TRBD1 matches 9 bases. The V gene end was trimmed by 3 bases and the J gene end by 5 bases; junction bases not matched to a gene: 8. This CDR3 has 16 amino acids. Germline assignment: CDR1 LGHNT and CDR2 FRNRAP. For the CDR3, the DNA is TGTGCTAGTGGTTTCCCTTTCGGGACAGGGAACAATGAGCAGTTCTTC. It specifies CASGFPFGTGNNEQFF.

J is TRBJ1-5 and V is TRBV7-8, with 10 nucleotides matching TRBD1. The V segment lost 3 bases and the J segment 4 bases; nucleotides outside the gene matches: 0. The CDR3 runs to 14 residues. Germline CDR1 and CDR2: SGHVS and FQNEAQ. The CDR3 here is CASSLDRGNQPQHF. CDR3 sequence (DNA): TGTGCCAGCAGCTTGGACAGGGGGAATCAGCCCCAGCATTTT.

The genes are TRBV27 and TRBJ2-7; 11 bases map to TRBD2. This CDR3 region has 16 residues. Trimming at V came to 5 bases and at J to 7 bases, leaving 13 bases not matched to a gene. Germline CDR1 is MNHEY and CDR2 is SMNVEV (reference sequence). The CDR3 region has the DNA TGTGCCAGCAGTCCGGCGAGGGTAGCGGGGGGGCTGGAGCAGTACTTC. Its translation is CASSPARVAGGLEQYF.

The chain couples TRBV28 to TRBJ1-2; a possible D gene is TRBD1 (5 bases). The germline gives CDR1 MDHEN, CDR2 SYDVKM. The V and J ends lost 8 bases and 2 bases respectively, with 9 bases between them. The CDR3 is 12 amino acids. For the CDR3, the DNA is TGTGCCAGCTCTGACAGAAACTATGGCTACACCTTC. Encoded protein: CASSDRNYGYTF.

The J gene is TRBJ2-7, the V gene TRBV11-3; D possibly corresponds to TRBD1 (6 bases). V was clipped by 0 bases and J by 4 bases, with 13 bases between them. The length of the CDR3 is 15 residues. Looked up from germline, CDR1 is SGHNT and CDR2 is YENEEA. Here the CDR3 DNA reads TGTGCCAGCAGCTTAGATTCCCTACAGGGATACGAGCAGTACTTC. It specifies CASSLDSLQGYEQYF. The entire variable domain, with the rest obtained from reference TRBV11-3 and TRBJ2-7, is as follows: EAGVVQSPRYKIIEKKQPVAFWCNPISGHNTLYWYLQNLGQGPELLIRYENEEAVDDSQLPKDRFSAERLKGVDSTLKIQPAELGDSAVYLCASSLDSLQGYEQYFGPGTRLTVT.

The chain employs TRBV3-1 (or the pseudogene TRBV3-2) and TRBJ1-3; D is undetermined. The CDR3 is 17 amino acids. V gave up 1 base and J gave up 0 bases, with 13 bases separating them. CDR1 is LGHDT, CDR2 YNNKEL, per germline (reference sequence). The CDR3 sequence is CASSQVPSVSSGNTIYF. Written as DNA, the CDR3 is TGTGCCAGCAGCCAAGTCCCCTCAGTAAGCTCTGGAAACACCATATATTTT.

This clone came up a few times. One end of the junction varies from germline; a read error may be responsible. The chain couples TRBV6-4 to TRBJ1-1; D is possibly TRBD1 (5 bases). This CDR3 has 13 amino acids. Germline CDR1 and CDR2: MRHNA and SNTAGT. This chain's CDR3 is CASSDPRQTEAFF. The DNA for the CDR3 is TGTGCCAGCAGTGACCCAAGACAGACTGAGGCTTTCTTT.

The rearrangement joins TRBV6-4 to TRBJ2-2; D unclear. V was clipped by 8 bases and J by 1 base, with 11 bases between them. Germline V gene sequence: CDR1 MRHNA, CDR2 SNTAGT. The CDR3 runs to 14 residues. The CDR3 protein is CASSLEENTGELFF. CDR3 coding DNA: TGTGCCAGCTCCTTAGAGGAGAACACCGGGGAGCTGTTTTTT.

This clone was observed a few times. This chain joins TRBV28 and TRBJ1-3; 8 nucleotides align to TRBD1. With 5 bases clipped from V and 0 bases from J, the junction kept 9 bases outside the gene matches. The CDR3 runs 17 residues. Germline V gene sequence: CDR1 MDHEN, CDR2 SYDVKM. The CDR3: CASSPPRQGTSGNTIYF. CDR3 nucleotide sequence: TGTGCCAGCAGTCCCCCCCGACAGGGGACCTCTGGAAACACCATATATTTT.

V is TRBV19 and J is TRBJ1-1, with 7 bases lining up with TRBD1. The CDR3 is 13 residues long. The J segment lost 10 bases and the V segment lost 3 bases, leaving 8 bases of the junction unmatched. The germline V gene has CDR1 LNHDA and CDR2 SQIVND (reference sequence). The CDR3, as DNA: TGTGCCAGTAGTATTTCGTACGGGACAGCAGCTTTCTTT. Translating it yields CASSISYGTAAFF.

The rearrangement joins TRBV4-3 to TRBJ1-3, with D possibly being TRBD1 (5 bases). This CDR3 comprises 15 residues. Germline V lookup: CDR1 LGHNA, CDR2 YSLEER. With 0 bases removed from V and 8 bases from J, the gap between germline ends came to 14 bases. CDR3 sequence: CASSQDKGRGDTIYF. For the CDR3, the DNA is TGCGCCAGCAGCCAAGATAAGGGGCGCGGGGACACCATATATTTT.

This clone has a single count. V gene TRBV27 combines with J gene TRBJ1-4; TRBD1 is a possible D gene (6 bases). The germline V gene encodes CDR1 MNHEY and CDR2 SMNVEV (reference sequence). This CDR3 has 16 residues. V was cut by 6 bases and J by 2 bases, with 16 bases left in between. CDR3 region: CASSPSGGATNEKLFF. In nucleotides, the CDR3 is TGTGCCAGCAGCCCCAGCGGGGGGGCCACTAATGAAAAACTGTTTTTT.

V and J are TRBV7-9 and TRBJ1-4; D may be TRBD1 (5 bases). The CDR3 has 19 amino acids. Trimming removed 6 bases from V and 0 bases from J, with 23 bases in between. In germline, CDR1 is SEHNR, CDR2 FQNEAQ (reference sequence). CDR3 region: CASSHRGGGAPATNEKLFF. CDR3 nucleotides: TGTGCCAGCAGTCACCGAGGCGGGGGAGCGCCCGCAACTAATGAAAAACTGTTTTTT.

Comments on this clone: This may stem from a read error, because a much larger clone lies one nucleotide away. The chain couples TRBV12-3 or TRBV12-4 to TRBJ1-5; possibly TRBD1 for D (6 bases). This CDR3 has 13 amino acids. Trimming left V 4 bases short and J 3 bases short, with 7 bases between. For the CDR3, the DNA is TGTGCCAGCAGTTACAGGGACAATCAGCCCCAGCATTTT. Protein: CASSYRDNQPQHF.